This record covers a single T cell receptor beta chain. The method was immunoSEQ multiplex PCR; TCRdb's version includes in-frame clones alone and lacks a portion of them. The sample has approximately 640,000 clones; approximately 79% are singletons. The sample originates from a study of shared clonotypes between healthy human individuals. In germline, CDR1 is MDHEN, CDR2 SYDVKM. This CDR3 has 15 amino acids. V was clipped by 6 bases and J by 5 bases; unmatched bases: 12. The clonotype was recovered from a woman in her twenties or thirties in good health. The V and J genes are TRBV28 and TRBJ1-2; TRBD1 matches 7 bases. Sequenced: memory CD4+ T cells sorted from blood. Subset here: CD45RA-negative fraction. The CDR3 DNA reads as TGTGCCAGCAGACGCCGGGACAGTGGATGGTATGGCTACACCTTC. Amino acid sequence: CASRRRDSGWYGYTF.